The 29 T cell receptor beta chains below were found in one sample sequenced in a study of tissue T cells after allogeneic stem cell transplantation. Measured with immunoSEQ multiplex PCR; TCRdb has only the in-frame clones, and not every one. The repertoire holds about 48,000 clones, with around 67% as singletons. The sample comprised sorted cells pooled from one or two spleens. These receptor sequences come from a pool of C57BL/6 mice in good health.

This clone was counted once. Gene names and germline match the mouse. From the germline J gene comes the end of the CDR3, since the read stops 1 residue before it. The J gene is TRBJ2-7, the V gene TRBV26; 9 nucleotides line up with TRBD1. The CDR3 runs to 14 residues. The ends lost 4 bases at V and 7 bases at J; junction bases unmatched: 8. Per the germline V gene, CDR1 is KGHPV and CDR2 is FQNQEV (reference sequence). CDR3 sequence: CASSPRQGGGEQYF. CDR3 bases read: TGTGCCAGCAGTCCTCGACAGGGGGGGGGAGAACAGTAC.

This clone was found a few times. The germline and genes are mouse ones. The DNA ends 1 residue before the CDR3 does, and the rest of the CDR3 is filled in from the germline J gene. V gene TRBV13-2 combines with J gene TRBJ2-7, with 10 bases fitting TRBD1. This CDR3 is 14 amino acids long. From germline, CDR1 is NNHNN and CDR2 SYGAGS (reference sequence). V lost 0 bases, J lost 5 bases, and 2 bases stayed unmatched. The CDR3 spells CASGDAGQGDEQYF. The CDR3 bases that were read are TGTGCCAGCGGTGATGCTGGACAGGGGGATGAACAGTAC.

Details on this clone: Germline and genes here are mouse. The sequenced part of the CDR3 DNA is TGTGCCAGCAGCTTCACATCAAACACCGGGCAGCTCTAC. Translation gives CASSFTSNTGQLY. The CDR3 reads in full as CASSFTSNTGQLYF. V is TRBV3 and J is TRBJ2-2; no reliable D call. Read coverage stops 1 residue before the CDR3 terminus; the germline J gene supplies the remainder. This CDR3 is built from 14 residues. Germline V CDR1 and CDR2: SNHLY, FYNGKV (reference sequence). V lost 3 bases and J lost 0, with 5 bases in between.

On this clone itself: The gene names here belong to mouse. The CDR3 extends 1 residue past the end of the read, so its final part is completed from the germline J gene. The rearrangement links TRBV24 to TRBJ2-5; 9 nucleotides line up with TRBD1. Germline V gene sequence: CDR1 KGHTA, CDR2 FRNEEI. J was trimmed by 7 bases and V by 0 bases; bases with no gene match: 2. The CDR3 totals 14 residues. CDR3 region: CASSLYHRGHTQYF. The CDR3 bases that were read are TGTGCCAGCAGTCTGTATCACAGGGGGCACACCCAGTAC.

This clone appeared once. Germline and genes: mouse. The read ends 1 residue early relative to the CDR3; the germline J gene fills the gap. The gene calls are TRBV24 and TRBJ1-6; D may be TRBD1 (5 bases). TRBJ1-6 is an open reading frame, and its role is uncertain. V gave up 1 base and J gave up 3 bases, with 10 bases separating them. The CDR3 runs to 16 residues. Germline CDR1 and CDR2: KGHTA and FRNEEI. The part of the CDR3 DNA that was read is TGTGCCAGCAGTCTGTCCCGGACAATCTATAATTCGCCCCTCTAC. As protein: CASSLSRTIYNSPLY. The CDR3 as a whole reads CASSLSRTIYNSPLYF.

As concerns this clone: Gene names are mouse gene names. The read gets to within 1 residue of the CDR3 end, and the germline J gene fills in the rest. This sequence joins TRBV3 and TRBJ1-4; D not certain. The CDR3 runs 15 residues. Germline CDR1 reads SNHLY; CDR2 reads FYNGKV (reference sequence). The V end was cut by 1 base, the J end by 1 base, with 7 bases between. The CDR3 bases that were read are TGTGCCAGCAGCTTAGAGACAAATTCCAACGAAAGATTATTT. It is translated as CASSLETNSNERLF. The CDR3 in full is CASSLETNSNERLFF.

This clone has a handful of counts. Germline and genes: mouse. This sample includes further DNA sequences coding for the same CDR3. CDR3 in amino acids: CASSLDYEQYF. CDR3 DNA (partial): TGTGCCAGCAGTTTAGACTATGAACAGTAC. The chain couples TRBV15 to TRBJ2-7; D is unresolved. The DNA ends 1 residue before the CDR3 does, and the rest of the CDR3 is filled in from the germline J gene. Trimming removed 1 base from V and 3 bases from J, with 1 base in between. Per germline, CDR1 SGHND and CDR2 FRSKSL. CDR3 length: 11 amino acids. Full variable domain (missing parts from reference TRBV15 and TRBJ2-7): DAGVTQTPRHEVAEKGQTIILKCEPVSGHNDLFWYRQTKIQGLELLSYFRSKSLMEDGGAFKDRFKAEMLNSSFSTLKIQPTEPKDSAVYLCASSLDYEQYFGPGTRLTVL.

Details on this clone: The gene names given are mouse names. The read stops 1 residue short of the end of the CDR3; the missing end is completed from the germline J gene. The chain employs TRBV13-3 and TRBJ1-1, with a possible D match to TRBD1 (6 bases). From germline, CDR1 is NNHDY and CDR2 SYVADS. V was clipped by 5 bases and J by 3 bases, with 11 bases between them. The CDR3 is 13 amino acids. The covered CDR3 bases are TGTGCCAGCAGGCAGGGGAGCGACACAGAAGTCTTC. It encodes CASRQGSDTEVF. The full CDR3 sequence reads CASRQGSDTEVFF.

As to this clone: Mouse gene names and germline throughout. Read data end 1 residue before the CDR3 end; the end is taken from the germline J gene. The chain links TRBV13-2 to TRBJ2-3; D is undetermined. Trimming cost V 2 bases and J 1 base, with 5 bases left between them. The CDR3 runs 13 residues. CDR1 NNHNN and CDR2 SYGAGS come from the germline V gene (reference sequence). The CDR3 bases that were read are TGTGCCAGCGGTGACCGGGGTGCAGAAACGCTGTAT. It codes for CASGDRGAETLY. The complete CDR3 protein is CASGDRGAETLYF.

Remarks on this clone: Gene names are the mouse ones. The CDR3 DNA, read in part, is TGTGCCAGCCGACTACAGGGTGGGGAACAGTAC. Its protein is CASRLQGGEQY. The full CDR3 reads CASRLQGGEQYF. The chain employs TRBV12-2 and TRBJ2-7, with TRBD1 as a possible D gene (6 bases). The read ends 1 residue before the CDR3 terminus; that terminus is restored from the germline J gene. Germline V gene sequence: CDR1 SGHLS, CDR2 HYDKME. V was cut by 6 bases and J by 7 bases, with 15 bases left in between. This CDR3 has 12 residues.

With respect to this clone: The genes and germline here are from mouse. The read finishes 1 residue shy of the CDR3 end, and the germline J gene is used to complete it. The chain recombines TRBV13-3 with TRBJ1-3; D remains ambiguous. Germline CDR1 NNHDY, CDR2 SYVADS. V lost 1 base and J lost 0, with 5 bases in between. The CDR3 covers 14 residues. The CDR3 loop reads CASSDTVSGNTLYF. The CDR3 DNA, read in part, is TGTGCCAGCAGTGATACGGTTTCTGGAAATACGCTCTAT. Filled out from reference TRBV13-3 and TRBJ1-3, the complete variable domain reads EAAVTQSPRSKVAVTGGKVTLSCHQTNNHDYMYWYRQDTGHGLRLIHYSYVADSTEKGDIPDGYKASRPSQENFSLILELASLSQTAVYFCASSDTVSGNTLYFGEGSRLIVV.

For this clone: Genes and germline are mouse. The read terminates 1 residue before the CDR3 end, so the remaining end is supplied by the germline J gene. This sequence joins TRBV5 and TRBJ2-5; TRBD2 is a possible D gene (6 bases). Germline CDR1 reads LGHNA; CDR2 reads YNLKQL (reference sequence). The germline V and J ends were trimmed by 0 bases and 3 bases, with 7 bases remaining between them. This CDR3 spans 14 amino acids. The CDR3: CASSQEWGQDTQYF. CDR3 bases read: TGTGCCAGCAGCCAAGAATGGGGGCAAGACACCCAGTAC.

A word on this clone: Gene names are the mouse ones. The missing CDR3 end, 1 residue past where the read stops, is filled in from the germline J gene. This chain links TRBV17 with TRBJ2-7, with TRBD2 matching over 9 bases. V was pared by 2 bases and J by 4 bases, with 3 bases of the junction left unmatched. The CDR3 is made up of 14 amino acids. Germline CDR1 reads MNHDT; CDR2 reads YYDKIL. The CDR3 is CASSRRTGVYEQYF. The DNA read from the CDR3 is TGTGCTAGCAGTAGAAGGACTGGGGTGTATGAACAGTAC.

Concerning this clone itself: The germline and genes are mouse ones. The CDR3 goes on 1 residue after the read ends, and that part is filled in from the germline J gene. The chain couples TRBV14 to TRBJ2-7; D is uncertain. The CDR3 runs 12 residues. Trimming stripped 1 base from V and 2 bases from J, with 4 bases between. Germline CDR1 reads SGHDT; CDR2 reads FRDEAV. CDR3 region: CASSFGAYEQYF. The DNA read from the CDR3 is TGTGCCAGCAGTTTCGGAGCCTATGAACAGTAC.

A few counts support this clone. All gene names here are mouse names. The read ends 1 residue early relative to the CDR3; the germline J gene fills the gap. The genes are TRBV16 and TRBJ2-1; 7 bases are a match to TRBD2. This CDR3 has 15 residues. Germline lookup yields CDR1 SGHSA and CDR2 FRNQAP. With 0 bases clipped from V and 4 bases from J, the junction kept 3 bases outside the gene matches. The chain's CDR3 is CASSLEGGRYAEQFF. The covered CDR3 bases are TGTGCAAGCAGCTTAGAGGGGGGGAGGTATGCTGAGCAGTTC.

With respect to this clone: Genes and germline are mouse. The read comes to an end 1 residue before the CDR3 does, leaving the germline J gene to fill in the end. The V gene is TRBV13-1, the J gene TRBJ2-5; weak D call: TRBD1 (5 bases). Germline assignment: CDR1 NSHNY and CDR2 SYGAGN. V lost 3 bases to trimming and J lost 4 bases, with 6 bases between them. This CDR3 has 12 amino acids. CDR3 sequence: CASSGTKDTQYF. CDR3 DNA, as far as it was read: TGTGCCAGCAGTGGGACAAAAGACACCCAGTAC.

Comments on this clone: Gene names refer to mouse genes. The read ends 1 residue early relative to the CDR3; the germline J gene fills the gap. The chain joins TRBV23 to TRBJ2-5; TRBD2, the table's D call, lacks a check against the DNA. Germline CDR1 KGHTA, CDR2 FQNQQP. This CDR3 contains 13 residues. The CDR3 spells CSSTRDFQDTQYF. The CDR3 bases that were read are TGCTCCAGCACCCGGGACTTCCAAGACACCCAGTAC. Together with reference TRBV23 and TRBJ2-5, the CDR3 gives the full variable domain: DAAVTQKPRYLIKMKGQEAEMKCIPEKGHTAVFWYQQKQSKELKFLIYFQNQQPLDQIDMVKERFSAVCPSSSLCSLGIRTCEAEDSALYLCSSTRDFQDTQYFGPGTRLLVL.

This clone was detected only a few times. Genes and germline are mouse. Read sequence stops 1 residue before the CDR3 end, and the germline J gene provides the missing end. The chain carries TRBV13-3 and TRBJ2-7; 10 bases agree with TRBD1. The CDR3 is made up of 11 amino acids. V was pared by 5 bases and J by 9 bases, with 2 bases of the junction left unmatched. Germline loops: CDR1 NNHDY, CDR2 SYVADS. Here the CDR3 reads CASSRDRGQYF. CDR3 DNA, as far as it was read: TGTGCCAGCAGCCGGGACAGGGGACAGTAC.

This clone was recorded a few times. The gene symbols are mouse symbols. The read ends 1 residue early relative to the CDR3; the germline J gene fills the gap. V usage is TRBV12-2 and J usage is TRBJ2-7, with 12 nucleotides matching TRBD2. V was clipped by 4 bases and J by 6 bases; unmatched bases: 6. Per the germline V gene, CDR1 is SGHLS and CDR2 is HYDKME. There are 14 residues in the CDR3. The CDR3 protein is CASSRDWGGVEQYF. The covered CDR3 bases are TGTGCCAGCTCCCGAGACTGGGGGGGCGTTGAACAGTAC.

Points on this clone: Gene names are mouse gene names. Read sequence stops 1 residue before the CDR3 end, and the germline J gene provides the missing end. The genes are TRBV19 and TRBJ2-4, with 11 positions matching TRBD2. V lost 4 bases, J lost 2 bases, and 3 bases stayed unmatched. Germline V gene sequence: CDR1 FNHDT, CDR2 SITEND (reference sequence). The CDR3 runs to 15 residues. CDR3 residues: CASSWTGGNQNTLYF. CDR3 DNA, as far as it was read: TGTGCCAGCAGTTGGACTGGGGGGAATCAAAACACCTTGTAC.

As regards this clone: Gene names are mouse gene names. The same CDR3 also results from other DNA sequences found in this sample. This CDR3 reads CAWSLGTANSDYTF. CDR3 DNA, as far as it was read: TGTGCCTGGAGTCTGGGGACAGCAAACTCCGACTACACC. The chain employs TRBV31 and TRBJ1-2, with 7 bases that match TRBD1. The CDR3 end is not reached by the read, which stops 1 residue before it; the germline J gene fills it in. This CDR3 contains 14 residues. Germline trimming cut 0 bases from V and 0 bases from J; bases unmatched to any gene: 1. The germline V gene encodes CDR1 GKSSPN and CDR2 SITVG.

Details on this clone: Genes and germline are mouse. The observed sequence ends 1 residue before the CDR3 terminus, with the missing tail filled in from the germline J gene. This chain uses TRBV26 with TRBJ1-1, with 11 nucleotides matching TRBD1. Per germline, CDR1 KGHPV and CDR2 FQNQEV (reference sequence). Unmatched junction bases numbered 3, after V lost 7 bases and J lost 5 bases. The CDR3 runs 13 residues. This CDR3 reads CASTRDRGTEVFF. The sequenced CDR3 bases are TGTGCCAGCACCCGGGACAGGGGGACAGAAGTCTTC.

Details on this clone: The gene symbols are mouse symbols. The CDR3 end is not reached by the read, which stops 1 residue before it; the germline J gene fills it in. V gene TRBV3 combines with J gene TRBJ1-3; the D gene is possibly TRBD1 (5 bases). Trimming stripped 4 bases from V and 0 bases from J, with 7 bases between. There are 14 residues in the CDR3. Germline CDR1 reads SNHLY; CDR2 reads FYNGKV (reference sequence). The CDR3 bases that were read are TGTGCCAGCAGCTCGGACAATTCTGGAAATACGCTCTAT. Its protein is CASSSDNSGNTLY. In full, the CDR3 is CASSSDNSGNTLYF.

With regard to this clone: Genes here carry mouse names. CDR3 amino acids: CASGVWGAVQNTLYF. The sequenced CDR3 bases are TGTGCCAGCGGAGTCTGGGGGGCGGTTCAAAACACCTTGTAC. The V gene is TRBV13-2, the J gene TRBJ2-4; 8 positions match TRBD2. The read comes to an end 1 residue before the CDR3 does, leaving the germline J gene to fill in the end. The CDR3 runs 15 residues. Trimming took 5 bases from V and 2 from J; bases not matched to a gene: 7. Looked up from germline, CDR1 is NNHNN and CDR2 is SYGAGS (reference sequence).

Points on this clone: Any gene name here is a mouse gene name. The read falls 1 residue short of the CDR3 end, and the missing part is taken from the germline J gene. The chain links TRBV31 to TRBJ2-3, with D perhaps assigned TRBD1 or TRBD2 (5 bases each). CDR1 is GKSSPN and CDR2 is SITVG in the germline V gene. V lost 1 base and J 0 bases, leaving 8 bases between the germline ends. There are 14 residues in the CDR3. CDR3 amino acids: CAWSRGFSAETLYF. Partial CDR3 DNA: TGTGCCTGGAGTCGGGGGTTTAGTGCAGAAACGCTGTAT.

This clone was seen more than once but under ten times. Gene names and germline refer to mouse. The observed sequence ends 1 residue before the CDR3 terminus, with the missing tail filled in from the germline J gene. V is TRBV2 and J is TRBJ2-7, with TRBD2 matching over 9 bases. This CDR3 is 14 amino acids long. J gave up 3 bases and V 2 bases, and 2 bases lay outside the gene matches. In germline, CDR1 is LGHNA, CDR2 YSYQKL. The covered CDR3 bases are TGTGCCAGCAGCCAAAACTGGGGGGACTATGAACAGTAC. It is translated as CASSQNWGDYEQY. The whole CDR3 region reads CASSQNWGDYEQYF.

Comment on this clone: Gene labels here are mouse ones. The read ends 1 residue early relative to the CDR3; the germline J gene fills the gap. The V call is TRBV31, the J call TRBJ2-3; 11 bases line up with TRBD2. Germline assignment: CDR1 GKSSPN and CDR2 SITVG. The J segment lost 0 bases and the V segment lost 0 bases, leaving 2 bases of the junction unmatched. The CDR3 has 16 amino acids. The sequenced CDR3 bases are TGTGCCTGGAGTCTGGGGACTGGGGGTAGTGCAGAAACGCTGTAT. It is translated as CAWSLGTGGSAETLY. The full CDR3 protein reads CAWSLGTGGSAETLYF.

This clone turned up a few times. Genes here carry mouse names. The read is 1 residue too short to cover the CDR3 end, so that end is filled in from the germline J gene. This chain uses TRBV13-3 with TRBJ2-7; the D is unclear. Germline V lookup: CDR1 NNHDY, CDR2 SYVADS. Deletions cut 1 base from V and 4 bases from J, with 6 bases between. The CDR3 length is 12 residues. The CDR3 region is CASSDNSYEQYF. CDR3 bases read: TGTGCCAGCAGTGATAACAGTTATGAACAGTAC.

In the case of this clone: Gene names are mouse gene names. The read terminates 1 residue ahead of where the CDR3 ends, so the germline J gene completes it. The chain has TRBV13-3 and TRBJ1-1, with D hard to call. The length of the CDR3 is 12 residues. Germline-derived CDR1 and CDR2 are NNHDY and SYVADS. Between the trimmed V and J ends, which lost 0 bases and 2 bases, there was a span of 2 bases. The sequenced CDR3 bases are TGTGCCAGCAGTGATGACAACACAGAAGTCTTC. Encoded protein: CASSDDNTEVF. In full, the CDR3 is CASSDDNTEVFF.